This is a list of T cell receptor beta chains from one sample in a study of T cell changes during pregnancy in multiple sclerosis. TCRdb's copy holds only in-frame clones and misses some; the assay was immunoSEQ multiplex PCR. This table has 60,000 to 85,000 clones, about 91% appearing once. The source was peripheral blood, collected in the second trimester of pregnancy. These receptors came from a female donor in good health, enrolled as a control in a pregnancy study. CDR3s include the opening cysteine and the closing phenylalanine or tryptophan. D genes are given only for firm matches.

cdr3_length: 14
d_call: NA
v_call: TRBV27
j_call: TRBJ2-7
cdr3_aa: CASSLGQGGYEQYF
cdr3_nt: TGTGCCAGCAGTTTAGGGCAGGGGGGATACGAGCAGTACTTC

cdr3_length: 17
d_call: TRBD2
v_call: TRBV5-1
j_call: TRBJ2-1
cdr3_aa: CASSPFLSGSSSNEQFF
cdr3_nt: TGCGCCAGCAGCCCGTTTCTTAGCGGGAGTTCGAGCAATGAGCAGTTCTTC

cdr3_length: 16
d_call: TRBD1
v_call: TRBV5-1
j_call: TRBJ1-1
cdr3_aa: CASSLEQGVMNTEAFF
cdr3_nt: TGCGCCAGCAGCTTGGAACAGGGGGTCATGAACACTGAAGCTTTCTTT

cdr3_length: 16
d_call: NA
v_call: TRBV6-4
j_call: TRBJ2-6
cdr3_aa: CASSVGQTSGANVLTF
cdr3_nt: TGTGCCAGCAGTGTGGGGCAGACCTCTGGGGCCAACGTCCTGACTTTC

cdr3_length: 15
d_call: NA
v_call: TRBV7-6
j_call: TRBJ2-5
cdr3_aa: CASSLIHWGAETQYF
cdr3_nt: TGTGCCAGCAGCCTCATCCACTGGGGAGCAGAGACCCAGTACTTC

cdr3_length: 18
d_call: TRBD2
v_call: TRBV4-1
j_call: TRBJ2-4
cdr3_aa: CASSQGLAGGRSKNIQYF
cdr3_nt: TGCGCCAGCAGCCAAGGACTAGCGGGAGGGCGGTCCAAAAACATTCAGTACTTC

cdr3_length: 12
d_call: NA
v_call: TRBV29-1
j_call: TRBJ2-2
cdr3_aa: CSVGGGTGELFF
cdr3_nt: TGCAGCGTTGGAGGCGGGACCGGGGAGCTGTTTTTT

cdr3_length: 15
d_call: NA
v_call: TRBV15
j_call: TRBJ1-2
cdr3_aa: CATSRDRTETYGYTF
cdr3_nt: TGTGCCACCAGCAGAGATCGGACAGAAACCTATGGCTACACCTTC

cdr3_length: 15
d_call: NA
v_call: TRBV9
j_call: TRBJ2-1
cdr3_aa: CASSVGAPSYNEQFF
cdr3_nt: TGTGCCAGCAGCGTAGGAGCGCCTTCCTACAATGAGCAGTTCTTC

cdr3_length: 13
d_call: NA
v_call: TRBV15
j_call: TRBJ1-2
cdr3_aa: CATSTTNGGGYTF
cdr3_nt: TGTGCCACCAGCACTACAAACGGAGGGGGCTACACCTTC

cdr3_length: 15
d_call: NA
v_call: TRBV9
j_call: TRBJ1-4
cdr3_aa: CASSPMGGTYEKLFF
cdr3_nt: TGTGCCAGCAGCCCTATGGGAGGGACTTATGAAAAACTGTTTTTT

cdr3_length: 15
d_call: TRBD2
v_call: TRBV5-1
j_call: TRBJ2-5
cdr3_aa: CASSGTSGGQETQYF
cdr3_nt: TGCGCCAGCAGCGGGACTAGCGGGGGTCAAGAGACCCAGTACTTC

cdr3_length: 13
d_call: NA
v_call: TRBV5-1
j_call: TRBJ2-3
cdr3_aa: CASSILSTDTQYF
cdr3_nt: TGCGCCAGCAGCATCCTCTCTACAGATACGCAGTATTTT

cdr3_length: 12
d_call: NA
v_call: TRBV28
j_call: TRBJ2-7
cdr3_aa: CASSLVLGEQYF
cdr3_nt: TGTGCCAGCTCACTAGTACTTGGGGAGCAGTACTTC

cdr3_length: 18
d_call: NA
v_call: TRBV14
j_call: TRBJ1-4
cdr3_aa: CASSQGKGAGLANEKLFF
cdr3_nt: TGTGCCAGCAGCCAAGGGAAAGGGGCAGGATTGGCTAATGAAAAACTGTTTTTT

cdr3_length: 17
d_call: TRBD2
v_call: TRBV25-1
j_call: TRBJ2-1
cdr3_aa: CASSEKAGGSGRNEQFF
cdr3_nt: TGTGCCAGCAGTGAAAAAGCGGGAGGGTCCGGGAGGAATGAGCAGTTCTTC

cdr3_length: 15
d_call: NA
v_call: TRBV10-3
j_call: TRBJ1-2
cdr3_aa: CAISESPRAVGGYTF
cdr3_nt: TGTGCCATCAGTGAGTCGCCCAGGGCGGTAGGCGGCTACACCTTC

cdr3_length: 13
d_call: NA
v_call: TRBV28
j_call: TRBJ1-6
cdr3_aa: CASSLEANSPLHF
cdr3_nt: TGTGCCAGCAGTTTAGAGGCCAATTCACCCCTCCACTTT

cdr3_length: 14
d_call: NA
v_call: TRBV2
j_call: TRBJ1-5
cdr3_aa: CASTPGDSNQPQHF
cdr3_nt: TGTGCCAGCACCCCAGGGGATAGCAATCAGCCCCAGCATTTT

cdr3_length: 15
d_call: NA
v_call: TRBV30
j_call: TRBJ1-3
cdr3_aa: CAWSFLTGAGNTIYF
cdr3_nt: TGTGCCTGGAGTTTCCTGACAGGTGCTGGAAACACCATATATTTT

cdr3_length: 14
d_call: NA
v_call: TRBV7-7
j_call: TRBJ2-1
cdr3_aa: CASSHSGSYNEQFF
cdr3_nt: TGTGCTAGCAGCCACAGCGGCTCCTACAATGAGCAGTTCTTC

cdr3_length: 16
d_call: TRBD1
v_call: TRBV11-2
j_call: TRBJ2-2
cdr3_aa: CASSLVGGDRTGELFF
cdr3_nt: TGTGCCAGCAGCTTAGTTGGCGGGGACAGGACCGGGGAGCTGTTTTTT